This record concerns one T cell receptor beta chain sequence. Its antigen is unidentified. These data originate in a study of beta chain features in type 1 diabetes. At the level of the study: Under 110,000,000 sorted cells were examined across all samples.

Germline lookup yields CDR1 MDHEN and CDR2 SYDVKM. With 6 bases removed from V and 0 bases from J, the gap between germline ends came to 11 bases. This CDR3 is built from 14 residues. The sequenced template was cDNA made from the entire isolated RNA. TCRdb's copy holds only in-frame clones and misses some; the assay was immunoSEQ multiplex PCR. The sample holds 300,000 to 400,000 clones; roughly 9.8% are singletons and the top ten take roughly 0.54%. Findings of the study overall: All four CD4+ subsets of Type 1 diabetes patients contained TCRB CDR3s that were moderately but significantly shorter.

Sequences were obtained from central memory CD4+ T cells from blood. The chain is built from TRBV28 and TRBJ1-1; tentatively, D is TRBD1 (5 bases). The TCR was taken from a man in his thirties or forties with type 1 diabetes. In DNA form, the CDR3 reads TGTGCCAGCAGGTCGGGGACCATGAACACTGAAGCTTTCTTT. It encodes CASRSGTMNTEAFF.